These 8 T cell receptor beta chains were sequenced from one sample in a study of T cell responses to AZD1222 COVID-19 vaccine. Generated by immunoSEQ multiplex PCR, the TCRdb table keeps only in-frame clones and is missing some. The data show over 130,000 clones, approximately 89% seen once. Sequences were derived from peripheral blood, sampled on day 0 of AZD1222 vaccination. These receptors came from an adult in good health.

V is TRBV7-9 and J is TRBJ1-2, with 7 bases identical to TRBD1. CDR1 and CDR2 (germline): SEHNR, FQNEAQ (reference sequence). The junction had 8 bases not matched to a gene; V was cut back by 5 bases and J by 2 bases. The length of the CDR3 is 15 residues. The CDR3 spells CASSPGGARNYGYTF. CDR3 nucleotide sequence: TGTGCCAGCAGCCCAGGGGGGGCGCGGAACTATGGCTACACCTTC.

This clone was seen a single time. This CDR3 is also generated by other DNA sequences in the sample. V usage is TRBV18 and J usage is TRBJ1-1; a weak D match, TRBD1 (6 bases). The ends were cut back, 3 bases at V and 1 base at J, with 9 bases in the middle. Germline assignment: CDR1 KGHSH and CDR2 LQKENI. The CDR3 extends over 14 amino acids. CDR3 bases: TGTGCCAGCTCACCCCGGACAGAGAACACTGAAGCTTTCTTT. This gives the protein CASSPRTENTEAFF.

The rearrangement uses TRBV24-1 and TRBJ1-4; TRBD1 agrees at 7 bases. CDR3 length: 16 residues. V lost 4 bases, J lost 7 bases, and 11 bases stayed unmatched. Germline CDR1 and CDR2: KGHDR and SFDVKD. DNA for the CDR3: TGTGCCACCAGTGACCCCATAGGGGGCGCCTTTGAAAAACTGTTTTTT. This encodes CATSDPIGGAFEKLFF.

The chain has TRBV19 and TRBJ1-1, with a possible D match to TRBD1 (6 bases). The CDR3 runs to 15 residues. From germline, CDR1 is LNHDA and CDR2 SQIVND (reference sequence). Trimming took off 7 bases at V and 4 bases at J, with 19 bases between the two ends. The CDR3 region is CASNRGAHFFTEAFF. The CDR3 DNA reads TGTGCCAGTAATCGGGGGGCCCATTTTTTCACTGAAGCTTTCTTT.

The chain employs TRBV4-2 and TRBJ2-7; 9 nucleotides line up with TRBD2. Losses at the gene ends were 1 base for V and 3 bases for J; bases not matched to a gene: 1. Germline V gene sequence: CDR1 LGHNA, CDR2 YNFKEQ. The CDR3 consists of 14 residues. The CDR3 nucleotides are TGTGCCAGCAGCCAAGGACTAGCGGACTACGAGCAGTACTTC. Its protein is CASSQGLADYEQYF.

V gene TRBV10-3 combines with J gene TRBJ2-7; 8 bases line up with TRBD1. V shed 0 bases and J 7 bases; nucleotides not matched to a gene: 11. This CDR3 contains 16 residues. Germline V gives CDR1 ENHRY, CDR2 SYGVKD. CDR3 nucleotides: TGTGCCATCAGTGAGTCGATGGGACAGGCCCTTCTAGAGCAGTACTTC. It translates to CAISESMGQALLEQYF.

This clone was detected ten times or more. This chain links TRBV11-2 with TRBJ1-3; D perhaps matches TRBD1 (5 bases). V was trimmed by 1 base and J by 2 bases, leaving 12 bases between them. This CDR3 contains 16 residues. CDR1 is SGHAT, CDR2 FQNNGV, per germline. The CDR3 spells CASSLGGGNTGNTIYF. The CDR3 DNA reads TGTGCCAGCAGCTTAGGGGGGGGAAATACTGGAAACACCATATATTTT.

The chain is built from TRBV5-1 and TRBJ1-1, with 7 nucleotides matching TRBD1. Germline loops: CDR1 SGHRS, CDR2 YFSETQ. Losses at the gene ends were 1 base for V and 2 bases for J; bases not matched to a gene: 5. The CDR3 runs 15 residues. Here the CDR3 reads CASSLPTGANTEAFF. The CDR3 nucleotides read TGCGCCAGCAGCTTGCCCACAGGGGCAAACACTGAAGCTTTCTTT.